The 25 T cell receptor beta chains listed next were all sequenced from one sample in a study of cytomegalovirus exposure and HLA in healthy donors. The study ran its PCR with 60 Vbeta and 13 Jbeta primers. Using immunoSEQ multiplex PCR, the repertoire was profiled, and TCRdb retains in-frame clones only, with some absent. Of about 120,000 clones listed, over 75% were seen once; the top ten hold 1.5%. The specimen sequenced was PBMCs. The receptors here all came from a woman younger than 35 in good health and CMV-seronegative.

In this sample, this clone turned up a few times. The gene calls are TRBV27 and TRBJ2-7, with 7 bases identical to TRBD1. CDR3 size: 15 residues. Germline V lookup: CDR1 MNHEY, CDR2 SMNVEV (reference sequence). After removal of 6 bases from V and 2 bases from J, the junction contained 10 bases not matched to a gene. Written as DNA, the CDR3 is TGTGCCAGCAGGACGGGACAGCGCGATACCTACGAGCAGTACTTC. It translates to CASRTGQRDTYEQYF.

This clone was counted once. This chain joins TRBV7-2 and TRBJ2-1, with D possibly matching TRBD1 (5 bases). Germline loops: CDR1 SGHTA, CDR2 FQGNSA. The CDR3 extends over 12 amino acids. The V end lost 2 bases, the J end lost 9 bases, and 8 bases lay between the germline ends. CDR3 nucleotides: TGTGCCAGCAGCTTAATGGGGCTTGAGCAGTTCTTC. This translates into CASSLMGLEQFF.

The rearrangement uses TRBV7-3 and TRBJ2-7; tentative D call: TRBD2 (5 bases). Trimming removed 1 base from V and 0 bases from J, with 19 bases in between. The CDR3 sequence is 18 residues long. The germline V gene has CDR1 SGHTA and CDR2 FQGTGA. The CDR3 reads CASSLRPARGSRSYEQYF. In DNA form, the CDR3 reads TGTGCCAGCAGCTTAAGACCCGCTCGGGGATCCCGCTCCTACGAGCAGTACTTC.

The CDR3 nucleotides are TGTGCCATCAGACCGGGACAGGGTTACAATGAGCAGTTCTTC. Its translation: CAIRPGQGYNEQFF. The chain is built from TRBV10-3 and TRBJ2-1; 9 bases are shared with TRBD1. From germline, CDR1 is ENHRY and CDR2 SYGVKD. This CDR3 spans 14 amino acids. V shed 6 bases, J shed 4 bases, and the junction held 4 bases outside the gene matches.

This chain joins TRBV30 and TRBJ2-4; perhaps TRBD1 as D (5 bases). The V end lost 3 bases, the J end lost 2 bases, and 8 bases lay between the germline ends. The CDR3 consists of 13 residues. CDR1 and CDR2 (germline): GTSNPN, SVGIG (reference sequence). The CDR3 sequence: CAWRTETKNIQYF. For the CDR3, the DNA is TGTGCCTGGAGGACAGAAACCAAAAACATTCAGTACTTC. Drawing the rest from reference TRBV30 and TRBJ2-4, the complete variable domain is SQTIHQWPATLVQPVGSPLSLECTVEGTSNPNLYWYRQAAGRGLQLLFYSVGIGQISSEVPQNLSASRPQDRQFILSSKKLLLSDSGFYLCAWRTETKNIQYFGAGTRLSVL.

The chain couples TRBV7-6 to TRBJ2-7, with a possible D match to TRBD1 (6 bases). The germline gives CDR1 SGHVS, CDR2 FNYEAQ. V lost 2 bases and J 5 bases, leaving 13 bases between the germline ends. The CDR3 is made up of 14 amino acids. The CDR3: CASSLFRGSNEQYF. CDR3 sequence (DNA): TGTGCCAGCAGCTTATTCAGGGGTTCCAACGAGCAGTACTTC. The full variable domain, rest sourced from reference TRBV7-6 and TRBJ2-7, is GAGVSQSPRYKVTKRGQDVALRCDPISGHVSLYWYRQALGQGPEFLTYFNYEAQQDKSGLPNDRFSAERPEGSISTLTIQRTEQRDSAMYRCASSLFRGSNEQYFGPGTRLTVT.

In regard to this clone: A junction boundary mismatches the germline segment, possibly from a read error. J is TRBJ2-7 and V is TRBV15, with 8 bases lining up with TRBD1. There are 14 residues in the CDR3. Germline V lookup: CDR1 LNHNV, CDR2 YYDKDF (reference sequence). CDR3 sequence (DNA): TGTGCCACCAGAAGAGGACAGGGTGCCTACGAGCAGTACTTC. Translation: CATRRGQGAYEQYF. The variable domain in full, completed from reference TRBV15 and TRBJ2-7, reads DAMVIQNPRYQVTQFGKPVTLSCSQTLNHNVMYWYQQKSSQAPKLLFHYYDKDFNNEADTPDNFQSRRPNTSFCFLDIRSPGLGDTAMYLCATRRGQGAYEQYFGPGTRLTVT.

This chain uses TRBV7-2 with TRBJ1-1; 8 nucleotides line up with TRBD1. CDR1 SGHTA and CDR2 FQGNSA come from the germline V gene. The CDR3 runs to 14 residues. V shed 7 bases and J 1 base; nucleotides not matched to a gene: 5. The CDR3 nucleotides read TGTGCCAGCACCGACAGGGGCGGGAACACTGAAGCTTTCTTT. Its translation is CASTDRGGNTEAFF.

This CDR3 is CASGTGRTGNTIYF. DNA of the CDR3: TGTGCCAGTGGGACAGGGCGGACTGGAAACACCATATATTTT. The rearrangement joins TRBV19 to TRBJ1-3; 9 bases line up with TRBD1. The CDR3 runs to 14 residues. Germline V gene sequence: CDR1 LNHDA, CDR2 SQIVND (reference sequence). The V and J ends lost 8 bases and 2 bases, in that order; junction bases with no gene match: 4. Variable domain in full (rest from reference TRBV19 and TRBJ1-3): DGGITQSPKYLFRKEGQNVTLSCEQNLNHDAMYWYRQDPGQGLRLIYYSQIVNDFQKGDIAEGYSVSREKKESFPLTVTSAQKNPTAFYLCASGTGRTGNTIYFGEGSWLTVV.

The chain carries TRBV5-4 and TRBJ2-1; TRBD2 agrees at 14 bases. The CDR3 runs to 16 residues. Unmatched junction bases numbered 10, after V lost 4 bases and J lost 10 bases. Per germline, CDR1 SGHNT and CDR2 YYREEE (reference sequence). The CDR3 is CASSPPQGLAGEEQFF. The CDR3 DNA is TGTGCCAGCAGCCCACCTCAGGGACTAGCGGGAGAAGAGCAGTTCTTC. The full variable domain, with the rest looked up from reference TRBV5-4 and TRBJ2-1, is ETGVTQSPTHLIKTRGQQVTLRCSSQSGHNTVSWYQQALGQGPQFIFQYYREEENGRGNFPPRFSGLQFPNYSSELNVNALELDDSALYLCASSPPQGLAGEEQFFGPGTRLTVL.

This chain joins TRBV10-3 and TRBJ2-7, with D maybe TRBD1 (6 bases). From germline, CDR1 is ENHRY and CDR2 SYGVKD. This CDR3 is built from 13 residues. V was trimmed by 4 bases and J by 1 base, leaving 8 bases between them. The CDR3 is CAISGDNSYEQYF. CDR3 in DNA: TGTGCCATCAGTGGGGACAATTCCTACGAGCAGTACTTC.

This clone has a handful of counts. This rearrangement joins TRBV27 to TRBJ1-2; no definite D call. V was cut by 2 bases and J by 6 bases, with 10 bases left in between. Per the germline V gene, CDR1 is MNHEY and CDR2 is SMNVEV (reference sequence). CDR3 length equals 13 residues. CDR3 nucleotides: TGTGCCAGCAGTTTACGGGAGCGGGATGGCTACACCTTC. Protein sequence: CASSLRERDGYTF.

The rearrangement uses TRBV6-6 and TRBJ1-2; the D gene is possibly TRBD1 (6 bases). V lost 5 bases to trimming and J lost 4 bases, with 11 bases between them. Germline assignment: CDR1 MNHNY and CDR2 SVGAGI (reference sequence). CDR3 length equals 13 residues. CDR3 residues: CASSGRDIYGYTF. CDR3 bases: TGTGCCAGCAGTGGCCGGGACATCTATGGCTACACCTTC.

The CDR3 here is CASSPFRSGGFYGYTF. CDR3 sequence (DNA): TGTGCCAGCAGCCCATTTAGGTCAGGGGGTTTCTATGGCTACACCTTC. The gene calls are TRBV7-9 and TRBJ1-2, with 7 bases that match TRBD1. With 5 bases clipped from V and 4 bases from J, the junction kept 13 bases outside the gene matches. This CDR3 is built from 16 residues. Germline V gene data show CDR1 as SEHNR and CDR2 as FQNEAQ (reference sequence). Complete variable domain (other parts from reference TRBV7-9 and TRBJ1-2): DTGVSQNPRHKITKRGQNVTFRCDPISEHNRLYWYRQTLGQGPEFLTYFQNEAQLEKSRLLSDRFSAERPKGSFSTLEIQRTEQGDSAMYLCASSPFRSGGFYGYTFGSGTRLTVV.

Here the CDR3 reads CASSQQGLRNQPQHF. Written as DNA, the CDR3 is TGTGCCAGCAGTCAACAGGGGTTGCGCAATCAGCCCCAGCATTTT. J is TRBJ1-5 and V is TRBV6-5, with 7 bases lining up with TRBD1. This CDR3 is built from 15 residues. Unmatched junction bases numbered 6, after V lost 5 bases and J lost 2 bases. From germline, CDR1 is MNHEY and CDR2 SVGAGI.

The CDR3 DNA reads as TGTGCCAGCAGTACCAGGGGACAAGAGACCCAGTACTTC. This sequence encodes CASSTRGQETQYF. The chain has TRBV2 and TRBJ2-5, with TRBD1 as a possible D gene (6 bases). The germline V gene has CDR1 SNHLY and CDR2 FYNNEI. This CDR3 contains 13 residues. V was trimmed by 5 bases and J by 2 bases, leaving 9 bases between them.

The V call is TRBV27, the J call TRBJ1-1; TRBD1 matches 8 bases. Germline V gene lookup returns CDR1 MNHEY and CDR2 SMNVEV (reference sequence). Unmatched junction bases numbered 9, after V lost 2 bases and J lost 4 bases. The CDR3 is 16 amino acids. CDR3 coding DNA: TGTGCCAGCAGTTTAAGCAGGGGGCGGCGTGGCACTGAAGCTTTCTTT. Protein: CASSLSRGRRGTEAFF.

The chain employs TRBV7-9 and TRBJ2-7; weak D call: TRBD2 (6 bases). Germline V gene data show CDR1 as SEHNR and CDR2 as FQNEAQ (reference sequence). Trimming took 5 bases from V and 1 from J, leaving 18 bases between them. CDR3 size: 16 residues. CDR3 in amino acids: CASSPSVRAHSYEQYF. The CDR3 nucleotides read TGTGCCAGCAGCCCTAGCGTGCGGGCCCATTCCTACGAGCAGTACTTC.

The CDR3 loop is CASRSGSEKLFF. CDR3 bases: TGTGCCAGCAGGAGCGGGTCGGAAAAACTGTTTTTT. The rearrangement joins TRBV7-2 to TRBJ1-4; unclear D gene. V was cut by 6 bases and J by 8 bases, with 10 bases left in between. This CDR3 contains 12 residues. Germline V gene sequence: CDR1 SGHTA, CDR2 FQGNSA.

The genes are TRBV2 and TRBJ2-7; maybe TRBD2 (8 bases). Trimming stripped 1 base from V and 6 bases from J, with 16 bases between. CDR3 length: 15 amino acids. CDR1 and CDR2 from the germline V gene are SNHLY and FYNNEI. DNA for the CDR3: TGTGCCAGCAGTGAAGGAAGGGGGCTAGCGGGCGAGCAGTACTTC. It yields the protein CASSEGRGLAGEQYF.

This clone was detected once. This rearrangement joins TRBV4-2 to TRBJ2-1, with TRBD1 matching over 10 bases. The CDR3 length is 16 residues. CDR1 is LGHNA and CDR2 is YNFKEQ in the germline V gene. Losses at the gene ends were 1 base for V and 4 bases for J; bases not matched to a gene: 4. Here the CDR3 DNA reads TGTGCCAGCAGCCAAGGACAGGGGGCGATATACAATGAGCAGTTCTTC. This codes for CASSQGQGAIYNEQFF.

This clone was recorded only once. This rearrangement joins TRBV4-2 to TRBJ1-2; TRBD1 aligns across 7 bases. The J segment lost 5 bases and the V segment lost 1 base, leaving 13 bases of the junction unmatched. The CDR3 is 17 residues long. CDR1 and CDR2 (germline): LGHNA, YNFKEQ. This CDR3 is CASSQGSEETGIYGYTF. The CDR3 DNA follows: TGTGCCAGCAGCCAAGGAAGTGAAGAGACAGGGATTTATGGCTACACCTTC.

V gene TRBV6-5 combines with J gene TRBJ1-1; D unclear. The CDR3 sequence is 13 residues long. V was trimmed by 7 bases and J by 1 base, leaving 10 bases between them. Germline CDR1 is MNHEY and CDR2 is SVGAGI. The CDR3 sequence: CASTPNSNTEAFF. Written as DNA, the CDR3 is TGTGCCAGCACCCCGAACTCGAACACTGAAGCTTTCTTT.

Written as DNA, the CDR3 is TGTGCCAGCAGCCCGGGACTAGCGGGGGGGGTCACAGATACGCAGTATTTT. Amino acids: CASSPGLAGGVTDTQYF. This rearrangement joins TRBV7-2 to TRBJ2-3; 16 bases map to TRBD2. V shed 5 bases, J shed 2 bases, and the junction held 4 bases outside the gene matches. Looked up from germline, CDR1 is SGHTA and CDR2 is FQGNSA. The CDR3 extends over 17 amino acids.

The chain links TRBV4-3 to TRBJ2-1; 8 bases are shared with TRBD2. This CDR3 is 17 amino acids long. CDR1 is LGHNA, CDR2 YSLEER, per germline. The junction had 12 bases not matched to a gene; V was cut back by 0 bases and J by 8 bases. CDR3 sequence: CASSQEVWLAGTYEQFF. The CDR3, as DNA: TGCGCCAGCAGCCAAGAAGTTTGGTTAGCGGGGACTTATGAGCAGTTCTTC.